Listed here are 26 T cell receptor beta chains from one sample, sequenced in a study of blood T cell repertoires in COVID-19. TCRdb keeps only in-frame clones here, not all; method: immunoSEQ multiplex PCR. The sample yields hundreds of thousands of clones, 70% to 90% seen once. The specimen sequenced was peripheral blood. The receptors were sampled from a woman aged 25 to 39 who had recovered from COVID-19.

V and J are TRBV6-5 and TRBJ1-4, with 7 bases identical to TRBD1. V lost 6 bases and J lost 7; bases outside the gene matches: 8. There are 14 residues in the CDR3. Germline V gives CDR1 MNHEY, CDR2 SVGAGI. The CDR3 DNA is TGTGCCAGCAGGTTACAGGGGTATTCTGAAAAACTGTTTTTT. Its protein is CASRLQGYSEKLFF.

The chain carries TRBV30 and TRBJ1-2, with D possibly matching TRBD1 (5 bases). The V end lost 0 bases, the J end lost 6 bases, and 14 bases lay between the germline ends. This CDR3 has 14 amino acids. CDR1 and CDR2 from the germline V gene are GTSNPN and SVGIG (reference sequence). The CDR3, as DNA: TGTGCCTGGAGTGTAATGATAGACAGTCATGGCTACACCTTC. It translates to CAWSVMIDSHGYTF.

This clone was found many times. The V and J genes are TRBV7-6 and TRBJ2-1; TRBD1 is a possible D gene (5 bases). The CDR3 extends over 12 amino acids. V was clipped by 1 base and J by 9 bases, with 7 bases between them. Per the germline V gene, CDR1 is SGHVS and CDR2 is FNYEAQ. The CDR3, as DNA: TGTGCCAGCAGCTTAGTAAGGGGTGAGCAGTTCTTC. Its translation is CASSLVRGEQFF.

V gene TRBV7-8 combines with J gene TRBJ1-5; D not certain. Per the germline V gene, CDR1 is SGHVS and CDR2 is FQNEAQ. The CDR3 spans 13 residues. Trimming stripped 4 bases from V and 1 base from J, with 5 bases between. This CDR3 is CASSSQSNQPQHF. Written as DNA, the CDR3 is TGTGCCAGCAGCTCCCAAAGCAATCAGCCCCAGCATTTT.

In this sample, this clone turned up a few times. The chain carries TRBV6-1 and TRBJ1-5; D is unresolved. Germline V gene data show CDR1 as MNHNS and CDR2 as SASEGT. There are 15 residues in the CDR3. Trimming shortened V by 2 bases and J by 7 bases, and 15 bases separated the two germline ends. The CDR3 nucleotides are TGTGCCAGCAGTGAAATACCCGGAGGGTACCAGCCCCAGCATTTT. Translated: CASSEIPGGYQPQHF.

V gene TRBV5-5 combines with J gene TRBJ2-7; TRBD2 matches at 8 bases. The germline V gene encodes CDR1 SGHKS and CDR2 YYEKEE (reference sequence). The CDR3 consists of 13 residues. Trimming at V came to 9 bases and at J to 3 bases, leaving 8 bases not matched to a gene. CDR3 sequence: CATRVAGIYEQYF. CDR3 nucleotide sequence: TGTGCCACCCGGGTAGCGGGGATCTACGAGCAGTACTTC.

The chain uses TRBV28 and TRBJ1-5; D is uncertain. With 4 bases removed from V and 6 bases from J, the gap between germline ends came to 13 bases. CDR3 length: 14 residues. Germline lookup yields CDR1 MDHEN and CDR2 SYDVKM. The CDR3 reads CASSSSQSRQPQHF. As DNA, the CDR3 is TGTGCCAGCAGTTCGAGTCAAAGCCGTCAGCCCCAGCATTTT.

This chain connects TRBV25-1 to TRBJ1-5, with 7 positions matching TRBD1. This CDR3 contains 13 residues. V trimming: 3 bases; J trimming: 5 bases; junction bases outside the gene matches: 1. CDR1 MGHDK and CDR2 SYGVNS come from the germline V gene. The CDR3 DNA reads TGTGCCAGCAGTGATCAGGGGGATCAGCCCCAGCATTTT. This codes for CASSDQGDQPQHF.

The chain couples TRBV3-1 (or the pseudogene TRBV3-2) to TRBJ2-3; a weak D match, TRBD2 (5 bases). V was shortened by 8 bases and J by 1 base, with 22 bases between the two germline ends. This CDR3 is 17 amino acids long. CDR1 and CDR2 from the germline V gene are LGHDT and YNNKEL (reference sequence). The CDR3: CASSRRGPSSGTDTQYF. DNA of the CDR3: TGTGCCAGCTCCCGCCGAGGGCCTAGTTCGGGCACAGATACGCAGTATTTT.

The chain recombines TRBV24-1 with TRBJ2-2, with 9 bases fitting TRBD2. The germline V gene has CDR1 KGHDR and CDR2 SFDVKD. With 0 bases clipped from V and 4 bases from J, the junction kept 8 bases outside the gene matches. The CDR3 contains 18 residues. CDR3 protein: CATSDLIASGTSTGELFF. Written as DNA, the CDR3 is TGTGCCACCAGTGATTTGATTGCTAGCGGGACTAGCACCGGGGAGCTGTTTTTT.

This chain uses TRBV7-2 with TRBJ2-3; 9 bases are a match to TRBD2. With 4 bases clipped from V and 0 bases from J, the junction kept 5 bases outside the gene matches. Germline V lookup: CDR1 SGHTA, CDR2 FQGNSA. This CDR3 is 16 amino acids long. DNA for the CDR3: TGTGCCAGCAGCTCCAAGCGGGGGGCTAGCACAGATACGCAGTATTTT. Translation: CASSSKRGASTDTQYF.

The chain recombines TRBV7-4 with TRBJ2-4; 8 nucleotides match TRBD1. The CDR3 is made up of 16 amino acids. V shed 2 bases and J 11 bases; nucleotides not matched to a gene: 14. Germline CDR1 is SGHVT and CDR2 is SQSDAQ. CDR3 amino acids: CASSLLPEDRVLVQYF. The DNA of the CDR3 is TGTGCCAGCAGCTTATTACCGGAGGACAGGGTATTAGTTCAGTACTTC.

The V gene is TRBV3-1 (or the pseudogene TRBV3-2), the J gene TRBJ2-3; possibly TRBD1 for D (5 bases). Trimming took off 4 bases at V and 5 bases at J, with 10 bases between the two ends. Germline CDR1 and CDR2: LGHDT and YNNKEL (reference sequence). CDR3 size: 13 residues. The CDR3 is CASSPRVGDTQYF. The CDR3 DNA reads TGTGCCAGCAGCCCCAGGGTGGGAGATACGCAGTATTTT.

The J gene is TRBJ2-7, the V gene TRBV9, with D possibly matching TRBD1 (6 bases). Germline CDR1 is SGDLS and CDR2 is YYNGEE. This CDR3 is 14 amino acids long. V was cut by 0 bases and J by 5 bases, with 12 bases left in between. CDR3 sequence reads: CASSVGAGVDEQYF. The CDR3 nucleotides are TGTGCCAGCAGCGTAGGGGCAGGGGTGGACGAGCAGTACTTC.

The V and J genes are TRBV6-4 and TRBJ2-1; 12 bases match TRBD2. Germline loops: CDR1 MRHNA, CDR2 SNTAGT. This CDR3 has 16 amino acids. The J segment lost 12 bases and the V segment lost 1 base, leaving 10 bases of the junction unmatched. The CDR3 nucleotides read TGTGCCAGCAGTGACTTGGGGTTCGGACTAGCGGGGAGGCAGTTCTTC. Protein sequence: CASSDLGFGLAGRQFF.

The J gene is TRBJ2-2, the V gene TRBV2; 9 nucleotides agree with TRBD1. The CDR3 loop spans 15 amino acids. Germline V gene sequence: CDR1 SNHLY, CDR2 FYNNEI. V lost 1 base, J lost 6 bases, and 3 bases stayed unmatched. CDR3 amino acids: CASSEEQGAAGELFF. The DNA for the CDR3 is TGTGCCAGCAGTGAAGAACAGGGGGCCGCCGGGGAGCTGTTTTTT.

In this sample, this clone turned up once. J is TRBJ2-3 and V is TRBV4-2; 8 bases fit TRBD2. From germline, CDR1 is LGHNA and CDR2 YNFKEQ. V lost 1 base to trimming and J lost 0 bases; unmatched junction nucleotides: 3. The CDR3 loop spans 16 amino acids. The CDR3 spells CASSQVSGASTDTQYF. CDR3 nucleotide sequence: TGTGCCAGCAGCCAAGTTAGCGGGGCTAGCACAGATACGCAGTATTTT.

The V and J genes are TRBV11-2 and TRBJ2-2, with 7 nucleotides matching TRBD1. Germline CDR1 is SGHAT and CDR2 is FQNNGV. The trim removed 1 base at V and 2 bases at J, leaving 10 bases unmatched. The CDR3 covers 18 residues. DNA of the CDR3: TGTGCCAGCAGCTTAGGAGGGGTCGGGGACAGCAACACCGGGGAGCTGTTTTTT. Protein: CASSLGGVGDSNTGELFF.

The J gene is TRBJ2-1, the V gene TRBV11-2; 8 bases match TRBD2. J lost 7 bases, V lost 1 base, and 12 bases had no gene match. Germline V CDR1 and CDR2: SGHAT, FQNNGV. This CDR3 has 17 amino acids. In nucleotides, the CDR3 is TGTGCCAGCAGCTTAGTTGGGACGGGGGGGCCAGGAAATGAGCAGTTCTTC. The encoded protein is CASSLVGTGGPGNEQFF. Combining the CDR3 with reference TRBV11-2 and TRBJ2-1 gives the whole variable domain EAGVAQSPRYKIIEKRQSVAFWCNPISGHATLYWYQQILGQGPKLLIQFQNNGVVDDSQLPKDRFSAERLKGVDSTLKIQPAKLEDSAVYLCASSLVGTGGPGNEQFFGPGTRLTVL.

The chain carries TRBV6-5 and TRBJ2-7; TRBD2 is a possible D gene (5 bases). The germline CDR1 and CDR2 sequences are MNHEY and SVGAGI. The V gene lost 7 bases and the J gene lost 3 bases, with 19 bases spanning the gap. The CDR3 sequence is 15 residues long. The chain's CDR3 is CASKHPDYGFYEQYF. The DNA for the CDR3 is TGTGCCAGCAAACACCCCGACTACGGCTTCTACGAGCAGTACTTC.

The rearrangement links TRBV6-5 to TRBJ1-5, with D possibly being TRBD1 (6 bases). V lost 6 bases to trimming and J lost 0 bases, with 9 bases between them. The CDR3 contains 14 residues. The germline V gene has CDR1 MNHEY and CDR2 SVGAGI. The CDR3 here is CASSPQGSNQPQHF. In DNA form, the CDR3 reads TGTGCCAGCAGCCCACAGGGTAGCAATCAGCCCCAGCATTTT.

CDR3 sequence: CASSLYSRGNNEQFF. The CDR3, as DNA: TGTGCCAGCAGTTTATATTCGCGGGGCAACAATGAGCAGTTCTTC. The chain has TRBV27 and TRBJ2-1; D might be TRBD2 (6 bases). This CDR3 comprises 15 residues. Looked up from germline, CDR1 is MNHEY and CDR2 is SMNVEV (reference sequence). Trimming took off 1 base at V and 5 bases at J, with 12 bases between the two ends.

V and J are TRBV6-1 and TRBJ1-2, with TRBD1 identical over 11 bases. Trimming removed 2 bases from V and 7 bases from J; junction bases left unmatched: 9. The CDR3 consists of 16 residues. The germline CDR1 and CDR2 sequences are MNHNS and SASEGT. This chain's CDR3 is CASSENGQGAFSGYTF. The CDR3 DNA reads as TGTGCCAGCAGTGAAAACGGACAGGGGGCTTTCAGTGGCTACACCTTC.

V gene TRBV6-1 combines with J gene TRBJ1-1, with 8 nucleotides matching TRBD1. The CDR3 runs to 14 residues. After removal of 2 bases from V and 4 bases from J, the junction contained 3 bases not matched to a gene. Germline CDR1 reads MNHNS; CDR2 reads SASEGT. CDR3 DNA sequence: TGTGCCAGCAGTGAACCGACAGGGGTCACTGAAGCTTTCTTT. This codes for CASSEPTGVTEAFF.

The rearrangement uses TRBV19 and TRBJ1-2; D gene unclear. Trimming removed 7 bases from V and 7 bases from J, with 16 bases in between. CDR1 and CDR2 from the germline V gene are LNHDA and SQIVND (reference sequence). This CDR3 is built from 13 residues. The CDR3, as DNA: TGTGCCAGTACCTTCTACGGAGCGAGTGGCTACACCTTC. It specifies CASTFYGASGYTF.

The chain employs TRBV28 and TRBJ2-2; 11 bases are a match to TRBD2. The CDR3 has 16 amino acids. Germline V CDR1 and CDR2: MDHEN, SYDVKM. The V and J ends lost 7 bases and 4 bases, in that order; junction bases with no gene match: 8. The CDR3 nucleotides are TGTGCCAGCACCCCCCCGGGACTAGCGGTCACCGGGGAGCTGTTTTTT. Translating gives CASTPPGLAVTGELFF.